Listed below are T cell receptor beta chains from one sample, sequenced in a study of patients and donors after allogeneic stem cell transplantation. Each CDR3 protein is one row after TCRdb ran MiXCR on the RT-PCR reads. The sample includes about 410,000 distinct CDR3 sequences, 15% to 20% seen only once; the top ten take 7.2%. The specimen was blood, either unsorted or a sorted T cell fraction (not recorded which). The receptor set was obtained from a human donor who was either an allogeneic HSCT recipient or a stem cell or donor lymphocyte infusion donor (not recorded which). It is not recorded whose cells these are; they may come from a transplant donor. Both conserved end residues are part of each CDR3. Fields, in order: clone size, V gene, J gene, D gene, CDR3 protein, CDR3 DNA. D genes are given only for firm matches. A clone size is listed for some rows: how often the clone was seen (once, few, many), or a class if it is expanded.

NA	TRBV7-3	TRBJ1-1	TRBD1	CASSILRTGGTEAFF	TGTGCCAGCAGCATACTCCGGACAGGCGGGACTGAAGCTTTCTTT
medium-sized	TRBV7-3	TRBJ2-2	NA	CASRLRGTGELFF	TGTGCCAGCAGACTTAGGGGGACCGGGGAGCTGTTTTTT
few	TRBV11-3	TRBJ2-1	TRBD2	CASSPGTSGTHNEQFF	TGTGCCAGCAGCCCAGGGACTAGCGGGACCCACAATGAGCAGTTCTTC
many	TRBV12-3/TRBV12-4	TRBJ2-1	TRBD1	CASSHLGQGYNEQFF	TGTGCCAGCAGTCACTTGGGACAGGGCTACAATGAGCAGTTCTTC
NA	TRBV9	TRBJ1-2	NA	CASSVATGTSYGYTF	TGTGCCAGCAGCGTAGCCACAGGGACGTCTTATGGCTACACCTTC
NA	TRBV20-1	TRBJ2-1	NA	CSARTLRDLYNEQFF	TGCAGTGCTAGAACCCTAAGGGACCTCTACAATGAGCAGTTCTTC
few	TRBV6-5	TRBJ2-7	NA	CASRGDPYEQYF	TGTGCCAGCAGGGGAGATCCCTACGAGCAGTACTTC
few	TRBV19	TRBJ2-3	TRBD1	CASRTGVIADTQYF	TGTGCCAGTAGAACAGGGGTGATCGCAGATACGCAGTATTTT
NA	TRBV6-2/TRBV6-3	TRBJ2-3	NA	CASSYPHGNTDTQYF	TGTGCCAGCAGTTACCCACATGGGAACACAGATACGCAGTATTTT
many	TRBV7-9	TRBJ2-5	NA	CASGPSRPVQETQYF	TGTGCCAGCGGCCCCTCCCGTCCGGTTCAAGAGACCCAGTACTTC
few	TRBV12-3/TRBV12-4	TRBJ1-1	NA	CASSLRGIEAFF	TGTGCCAGCAGTTTACGCGGGATTGAAGCTTTCTTT
NA	TRBV2	TRBJ2-1	TRBD1	CASSGNRGPYNEQFF	TGTGCCAGCAGTGGGAACAGGGGGCCCTACAATGAGCAGTTCTTC
NA	TRBV5-1	TRBJ2-1	TRBD1	CASSEGQGVGEQFF	TGCGCCAGCAGCGAAGGACAGGGGGTTGGTGAGCAGTTCTTC
few	TRBV4-1	TRBJ2-1	NA	CASSQAPSQYNEQFF	TGCGCCAGCAGCCAAGCCCCTTCACAGTACAATGAGCAGTTCTTC
NA	TRBV4-1	TRBJ2-1	NA	CASSQDRGWSEQFF	TGCGCCAGCAGCCAAGATCGAGGCTGGAGCGAGCAGTTCTTC
NA	TRBV30	TRBJ2-7	NA	CAWRGRYPYEQYF	TGTGCCTGGAGGGGGAGGTACCCCTACGAGCAGTACTTC
many	TRBV5-1	TRBJ1-2	NA	CASSLGTANLKAGGYTF	TGCGCCAGCAGCCTAGGGACGGCTAATCTCAAGGCGGGTGGCTACACCTTC
NA	TRBV12-3/TRBV12-4	TRBJ2-7	TRBD2	CASTRLAGPERSYEQYF	TGTGCCAGCACCAGACTAGCGGGGCCAGAAAGGTCCTACGAGCAGTACTTC
NA	TRBV24-1	TRBJ2-2	TRBD2	CATSPWEGSNTGELFF	TGTGCCACCAGTCCCTGGGAGGGGAGCAACACCGGGGAGCTGTTTTTT
few	TRBV5-1	TRBJ1-1	NA	CASSLDGGRTEAFF	TGCGCCAGCAGCTTGGATGGGGGGCGGACTGAAGCTTTCTTT
few	TRBV7-6	TRBJ1-2	TRBD1	CASSRDSGMRNYGYTF	TGTGCCAGCAGCCGGGACAGCGGAATGCGAAACTATGGCTACACCTTC
NA	TRBV9	TRBJ1-2	TRBD1	CASSTTGEWAYGYTF	TGTGCCAGCAGCACGACAGGGGAATGGGCGTATGGCTACACCTTC
few	TRBV5-5	TRBJ1-5	TRBD1	CASSLNRGYQPQHF	TGTGCCAGCAGCTTGAACAGGGGATATCAGCCCCAGCATTTT
many	TRBV4-3	TRBJ2-2	TRBD2	CASSQELAGTGELFF	TGCGCCAGCAGCCAAGAACTAGCGGGGACCGGGGAGCTGTTTTTT
few	TRBV20-1	TRBJ1-1	NA	CSARASDTEAFF	TGCAGTGCTAGAGCTTCTGACACTGAAGCTTTCTTT
few	TRBV2	TRBJ1-5	NA	CASSGAGRSNQPQHF	TGTGCCAGCAGTGGAGCAGGGAGGAGCAATCAGCCCCAGCATTTT
NA	TRBV20-1	TRBJ1-1	NA	CSAREHLGTEAFF	TGCAGTGCTAGAGAACATTTGGGCACTGAAGCTTTCTTT
NA	TRBV4-1	TRBJ2-7	TRBD2	CASSQAGGSWGEQYF	TGCGCCAGCAGCCAAGCGGGCGGGAGTTGGGGCGAGCAGTACTTC
NA	TRBV7-2	TRBJ2-1	TRBD1	CASSSIDRGRWNEQFF	TGTGCCAGCAGCTCAATCGACAGGGGGCGGTGGAATGAGCAGTTCTTC
few	TRBV12-3/TRBV12-4	TRBJ2-1	NA	CASSPLSPYRAEFF	TGTGCCAGCAGCCCTCTTTCCCCCTACAGGGCGGAGTTCTTC
few	TRBV11-2	TRBJ2-1	TRBD2	CASSLPGASGVSYNEQFF	TGTGCCAGCAGCTTACCCGGAGCTAGCGGGGTGTCCTACAATGAGCAGTTCTTC
many	TRBV6-1	TRBJ2-5	NA	CASRRETQYF	TGTGCCAGCAGGAGGGAGACCCAGTACTTC
many	TRBV12-3/TRBV12-4	TRBJ2-3	TRBD2	CASSPGVAGHTDTQYF	TGTGCCAGCAGCCCCGGGGTAGCGGGCCACACAGATACGCAGTATTTT
NA	TRBV7-3	TRBJ2-3	TRBD2	CASSGLAGADTQYF	TGTGCCAGCTCCGGGCTAGCGGGTGCAGATACGCAGTATTTT
NA	TRBV2	TRBJ1-3	TRBD1	CASSADRGLGNTIYF	TGTGCCAGCAGCGCCGACAGGGGGCTTGGAAACACCATATATTTT
many	TRBV5-1	TRBJ1-1	TRBD1	CASSWTGGGDTEAFF	TGCGCCAGCTCGTGGACAGGCGGCGGGGACACTGAAGCTTTCTTT
NA	TRBV5-6	TRBJ2-7	TRBD2	CASSPGGGEQYF	TGTGCCAGCAGCCCTGGGGGGGGCGAGCAGTACTTC
NA	TRBV7-3	TRBJ1-1	NA	CASSRVGVNTEAFF	TGTGCCAGCAGCCGAGTTGGGGTGAACACTGAAGCTTTCTTT
NA	TRBV6-6	TRBJ1-3	NA	CASSRASRNTIYF	TGTGCCAGCAGTAGGGCCTCCCGAAACACCATATATTTT
few	TRBV6-1	TRBJ2-7	NA	CASSDEGYSSYEQYF	TGTGCCAGCAGTGACGAGGGATACAGCTCCTACGAGCAGTACTTC
few	TRBV4-3	TRBJ2-3	NA	CASSQELGPTDTQYF	TGCGCCAGCAGCCAAGAATTGGGGCCCACAGATACGCAGTATTTT
NA	TRBV3-1	TRBJ1-2	NA	CASSQDSGHLYGYTF	TGTGCCAGCAGCCAGGATTCGGGACACCTCTATGGCTACACCTTC
few	TRBV7-2	TRBJ2-3	NA	CASSWAPTDTQYF	TGTGCCAGCAGCTGGGCACCCACAGATACGCAGTATTTT
few	TRBV5-1	TRBJ1-1	NA	CASSVSDWGGTEAFF	TGCGCCAGCAGCGTATCGGACTGGGGAGGTACTGAAGCTTTCTTT
few	TRBV10-3	TRBJ2-1	NA	CAISALENEQFF	TGTGCCATCAGTGCATTAGAGAATGAGCAGTTCTTC
NA	TRBV7-9	TRBJ1-6	NA	CASSLDNGRNSPLHF	TGTGCCAGCAGCTTAGACAACGGCAGAAATTCACCCCTCCACTTT
few	TRBV10-3	TRBJ1-1	NA	CAISEVRVNTEAFF	TGTGCCATCAGTGAGGTCAGGGTGAACACTGAAGCTTTCTTT
few	TRBV11-2	TRBJ1-2	NA	CASSLGSNLGYGYTF	TGTGCCAGCAGCTTAGGGTCGAATTTGGGCTATGGCTACACCTTC
many	TRBV20-1	TRBJ1-5	TRBD1	CSARVSGGPPNQPQHF	TGCAGTGCTAGAGTTTCAGGGGGCCCCCCCAATCAGCCCCAGCATTTT
NA	TRBV18	TRBJ1-1	NA	CASSPNTGPNTEAFF	TGTGCCAGCTCACCGAACACGGGGCCGAACACTGAAGCTTTCTTT
NA	TRBV15	TRBJ2-5	NA	CATSRHRGRPETQYF	TGTGCCACCAGCAGACACCGGGGACGCCCGGAGACCCAGTACTTC
few	TRBV4-3	TRBJ1-3	TRBD1	CASSQGTGVGGNTIYF	TGCGCCAGCAGCCAGGGTACAGGGGTAGGTGGAAACACCATATATTTT
few	TRBV18	TRBJ1-3	NA	CASSPLGTLSGNTIYF	TGTGCCAGCTCACCACTCGGGACACTCTCTGGAAACACCATATATTTT
few	TRBV6-1	TRBJ2-1	TRBD2	CASSEGEGYNEQFF	TGTGCCAGCAGTGAAGGGGAGGGCTACAATGAGCAGTTCTTC
once	TRBV11-3	TRBJ2-5	NA	CASRLRGSTETQYF	TGTGCCAGCAGACTGAGGGGCTCGACGGAGACCCAGTACTTC
NA	TRBV6-5	TRBJ2-5	TRBD2	CASSYKTSGGQETQYF	TGTGCCAGCAGTTACAAGACTAGCGGAGGCCAAGAGACCCAGTACTTC
few	TRBV5-1	TRBJ2-3	NA	CASSGTGTPSTDTQYF	TGCGCCAGCAGCGGGACCGGGACTCCTAGCACAGATACGCAGTATTTT
many	TRBV4-1	TRBJ1-1	NA	CASSQDHGPRIGTEVNTEAFF	TGCGCCAGCAGCCAAGACCACGGGCCCAGGATAGGGACGGAGGTAAACACTGAAGCTTTCTTT
NA	TRBV11-2	TRBJ2-2	NA	CASSFSGDTGELFF	TGTGCCAGCAGCTTTTCCGGCGACACCGGGGAGCTGTTTTTT